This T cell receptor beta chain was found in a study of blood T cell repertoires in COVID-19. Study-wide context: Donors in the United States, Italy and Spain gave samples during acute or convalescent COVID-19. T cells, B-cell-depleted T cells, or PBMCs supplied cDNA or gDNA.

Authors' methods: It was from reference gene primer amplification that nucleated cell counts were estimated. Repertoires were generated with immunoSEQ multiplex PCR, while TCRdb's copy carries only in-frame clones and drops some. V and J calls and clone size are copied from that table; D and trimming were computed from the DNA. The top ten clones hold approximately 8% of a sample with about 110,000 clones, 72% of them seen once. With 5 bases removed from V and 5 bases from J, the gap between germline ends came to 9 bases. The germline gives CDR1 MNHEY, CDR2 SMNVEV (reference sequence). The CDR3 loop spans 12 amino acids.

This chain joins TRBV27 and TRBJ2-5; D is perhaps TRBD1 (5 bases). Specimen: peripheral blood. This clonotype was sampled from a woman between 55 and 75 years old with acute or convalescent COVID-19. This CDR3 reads CASSQRGETQYF. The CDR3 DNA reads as TGTGCCAGCAGTCAAAGGGGCGAGACCCAGTACTTC.